This T cell receptor beta chain was obtained from a study of T-cell memory formation after mild COVID-19. Trimming removed 3 bases at V and 5 bases at J, with 13 bases between. The germline gives CDR1 MDHEN, CDR2 SYDVKM. This CDR3 has 14 residues. TCRdb itself ran the 5' RACE reads through MiXCR, one entry per CDR3 protein. The data contain about 340,000 distinct CDR3 sequences, 10% to 15% of them singletons. The J gene is TRBJ1-1, the V gene TRBV28, with a weak D call TRBD1 (6 bases). Specimen: PBMCs or a T cell subset sorted from them (not recorded which). This TCR came from a man between 18 and 29 years old who had mild COVID-19 (a few samples of this study predate the infection). Cell type and time point are not known. DNA for the CDR3: TGTGCCAGCAGTTTTGGGGGCAAGGGGACTGAAGCTTTCTTT. It encodes CASSFGGKGTEAFF.